This T cell receptor (beta chain) appears in the sequencing data of a study of cytomegalovirus exposure and HLA in healthy donors. Vbeta (60) and Jbeta (13) primers were used in the PCR. The data were produced by immunoSEQ multiplex PCR, yet TCRdb's version contains in-frame clones alone and is incomplete. The sample consists of roughly 120,000 clones, around 77% of them appearing once. V lost 4 bases to trimming and J lost 3 bases; unmatched junction nucleotides: 15. The CDR3 is made up of 17 amino acids. In germline, CDR1 is ENHRY, CDR2 SYGVKD. The sequenced sample was PBMCs. The V and J genes are TRBV10-3 and TRBJ2-7; 7 nucleotides agree with TRBD2. This receptor was identified in a woman aged 40 to 49 in good health and CMV-seropositive. The CDR3, as DNA: TGTGCCATCAGTGGGGGGGTCCCCGGGACTAATAACTACGAGCAGTACTTC. Its protein product is CAISGGVPGTNNYEQYF.